This T cell receptor (beta chain) was sequenced for a study of cytomegalovirus exposure and HLA in healthy donors (TCRdb year 2017). Broadly, across the study: According to an earlier analysis of several hundred of the donors, some 180 million T cells yielded 95 million to 140 million unique TCR beta sequences and about 300 Gb of sequence data. An early release that covered about 600 HLA-typed donors contained approximately 300 gigabases of sequencing data and tens of millions of unique TCR sequences. Of the approximately 400 genotyped donors, 80% to 90% were placed in the genetic ancestry cluster associated with self-reported Caucasian donors. The aim of the study was to test whether cataloging public T cell receptors could identify signatures of past pathogen exposure. The T cell repertoires of 666 subjects were profiled by immunosequencing and related to cytomegalovirus serostatus. Along with the roughly 670-subject first cohort, a separate validation cohort of some 130 different subjects was used. The study combined high-throughput TCR immunosequencing, statistical association of individual TCRs with disease status, and machine learning to predict cytomegalovirus infection status. In a later analysis, previously published TCR beta repertoires from about 640 donors were re-analyzed and high-resolution HLA genotyping was added so that TCR occurrence patterns could be studied. Rather than drawing on any new phenotypic data, the later analysis identified candidate immune exposures from TCR beta sequences and the way those sequences occurred across donors. To decide whether each TCR beta V gene segment behaved as functional or pseudogenic, an earlier analysis of approximately 620 of the donors relied on high-throughput TCR beta sequencing. Donor age, sex, ethnicity and CMV serostatus were compiled together with the repertoire data. A later genetic analysis took genome-wide SNP genotypes for about 65% of the 666 donors and used that subset as a discovery cohort. All discovery cohort repertoires had been generated using a single sequencing platform. HLA typing covered class I and class II loci at four-digit resolution. The number of typed donors differed by locus: roughly 629-640 for A, B, C, DRB1 and DQB1; some 500 for DQA1; approximately 600 for DPA1; and roughly 490 for DPB1. About five DR-DQ haplotypes were treated as single units for association and clustering because of strong linkage in the cohort. On average, around 240,000 unique TCR beta nucleotide sequences were sequenced per donor among a few hundred genotyped donors of the cohort, with roughly 18% of those sequences being non-productive.

The cohort comprised fewer than 700 healthy bone marrow donors. All cohort members were sampled while nominally healthy, although unrecorded immune exposures were likely present. The donor was CMV seropositive and belonged to the group of over 250 seropositive cohort members. Every donor gave a peripheral blood sample, and the peripheral blood mononuclear cells from that sample were used for TCR beta sequencing. Genomic DNA extraction from the blood cell samples was performed with the Qiagen DNeasy Blood Extraction Kit. From its cysteine to its phenylalanine, the CDR3 spans 14 amino acids. Kept here is only the CDR3 DNA, which spans 42 bases and is read in frame from base 1. The CDR1 and CDR2 encoded by the germline V gene are MNHEY and SVGAGI. Paper-wide results and their limitations: In a later genetic analysis, fewer N-insertions in productive TCRs were reported among donors in an Asian-associated ancestry cluster than the 666-donor mean. V-gene and J-gene trimming of TCR beta chains was associated with a missense DCLRE1C variant in a later genetic analysis, and the association was replicated in an independent cohort. Because counts were too low, more than 15 rarely observed V segments, including chromosome 9 orphons, were excluded from the earlier analysis of some 540 of the donors. An earlier analysis of some 560 of the donors showed that most TCR beta V segments appeared in productive rearrangements either about 90% or about 30% of the time, which broadly matched IMGT annotations. It was suggested by the authors that the approach could potentially be generalized to other disease states and immunological phenotypes. The classifier was reported to diagnose cytomegalovirus status with high specificity and sensitivity in both the original and validation cohorts. The cohort was sequenced for TCR beta chains only, and without alpha or paired-chain data the features that could be detected were limited. Linkage disequilibrium might explain the correlated functional status among segregating V segments, but an unknown experimental factor could not be excluded. HLA typing was unavailable for some donors at each locus, so association tests used only the typed subset. Most TCR sequences were seen in very few donors, while some public TCRs were found in many individuals. In vitro tests confirmed that three of the cytomegalovirus-associated TCR beta chains recognize cytomegalovirus antigens. The study gave a list of some 150 TCR beta chains associated with cytomegalovirus. In a later analysis, some 18,000 TCR beta sequences were associated with specific HLA alleles at a false discovery rate of 0.05. The only immune exposure information available for the cohort was CMV serostatus. The 87-base-pair reads could not distinguish some IMGT-functional V segments, including TRBV6-2 and TRBV6-3, so those segments were excluded. According to a later analysis, TCR association rates differed among HLA loci, with DRB1 alleles showing the most associated TCRs and HLA-C alleles showing the fewest. In a later analysis, HLA-associated TCR beta chains showed more clonal expansion and lower generation probabilities than non-associated chains that were equally common. In a later analysis, several top co-occurrence clusters were reported to appear linked to parvovirus B19, influenza, CMV and Epstein-Barr virus. Presence/absence analyses assumed roughly uniform sequencing depth across donors, an assumption that may not hold. A further reported finding was that TCR beta sequences accurately predicted the HLA-A and HLA-B alleles for most subjects in the first cohort. According to a later analysis, most CMV-associated TCR beta chains appeared to be HLA-restricted, and the HLA associations seemed to be driven largely by CMV exposure. When HLA alleles, especially DR and DQ, strongly co-occurred, TCR associations were difficult to assign to individual alleles. A cluster of highly shared sequence variants was judged likely to represent a technical artifact of the sequencing pipeline.

With regard to this clone: It has no known antigen specificity. Per-base quality was not reported, and no clone a single base away is much larger than it.

Library preparation employed the immunoSEQ multiplex PCR assay. The multiplex PCR relied on a mix of 60 forward primers for TCR Vbeta segments and 13 reverse primers for TCR Jbeta segments. Amplification of the CDR3 region of rearranged TCR beta genes was performed with a multiplex PCR assay on genomic DNA. The amplified TCR beta libraries were sequenced on the Illumina HiSeq System as 87-base-pair reads. Processing in the source paper ran as follows. Across the 700 or so repertoires, a later analysis counted 80 million or so unique TCR beta chains, approximately 12 million of which were shared by at least two donors. Raw reads were error-corrected and collapsed into unique sequences by a nearest-neighbor algorithm in which closely related sequences were merged to remove PCR and sequencing errors. To assign V, D and J gene segments, CDR3 sequences were aligned to IMGT reference sequences. For a sequence to be retained, a match of at least six nucleotides to both a V gene segment and a J gene segment was required. A rearrangement counted as productive if the CDR3 had no stop codons and remained in frame with V and J, and every other rearrangement counted as non-productive. Following IMGT convention, CDR3 was defined as the stretch from the second conserved V-encoded cysteine up to the conserved J-encoded phenylalanine. In an earlier analysis of around 540 of the donors, sequences lacking an unambiguous match to a single V gene segment were excluded. In an earlier analysis of roughly 500 of the donors, V segments were called functional above 56.7% productive rearrangements and were called segregating when the between-donor standard deviation exceeded 5%. To diagnose cytomegalovirus status from the catalog of TCR beta chain sequences, a statistical classification framework was built. A later analysis assigned V and J genes by comparing TCR nucleotide sequences with IMGT/GENE-DB human TR gene sequences. The TCRdist pipeline was used in a later analysis to assign CDR3 sequences and most-parsimonious VDJ recombination scenarios. In a later analysis, each TCR beta chain was defined by its CDR3 amino acid sequence together with its V-gene family, and reads without a unique V-gene family were excluded. As a way to deal with suspected cross-contamination and a sequencing artifact, a later analysis dropped over 550 nucleotide sequences that were highly shared and had low generation probability. In a later analysis, a clonal expansion index was calculated for each public chain from normalized within-repertoire ranks of inferred template counts. In a later analysis, generation probabilities were computed with a VDJ recombination model fitted to out-of-frame rearrangements, and the resulting probabilities were checked against IGoR. In a later analysis, hypergeometric tests were used to score TCR-TCR, TCR-HLA and TCR-CMV co-occurrence, with a repertoire-size bias correction applied to TCR pairs. In a later analysis, false discovery rates were estimated by permuting HLA or CMV assignments 20 times. In a later analysis, co-occurring TCRs were grouped with DBSCAN, and TCRdist sequence similarity was added when clustering was performed within HLA-allele-positive subsets. For co-occurrence clustering, repertoires with fewer than 30,000 or more than 120,000 public chains were excluded, along with about five repertoires with anomalous nucleotide sharing. TCRdb provides this immuneACCESS table in a form limited to in-frame rearrangements. Some clones are lacking; in checked studies, under half of them reflect an unresolved V gene, and why the rest are absent is not known. V and J calls plus clone size are reproduced from that table; the DNA served to infer D and trimming. The sample table contains tens of thousands of clones; only one count was recorded for approximately 60% of them. The ten largest clones add up to 5% to 6.5% of the sample.

The rearranged segments are TRBV6-5 and TRBJ2-5, and TRBD1 matches 10 of the central bases. Near its end, the DNA agrees better with TRBJ2-7, so the J call may be wrong. Sequenced sample: PBMCs. This TCR came from a young woman in good health and CMV-seropositive. In nucleotide form, the sequence is TGTGCCAGCAGTCCCGGGACAGGGGAACACGAGCAGTACTTC. Its product reads: CASSPGTGEHEQYF.